These 26 T cell receptor beta chains were sequenced from one sample in a study of blood T cell repertoires in COVID-19. Libraries were prepared by immunoSEQ multiplex PCR; TCRdb keeps only in-frame clonotypes and omits some of them. The sample contains just over 300,000 clones, roughly 86% of which appear only once. Specimen: PBMCs or T cells enriched from blood (not recorded which). The receptors shown here come from a woman under 30 who had recovered from COVID-19.

The chain links TRBV5-1 to TRBJ1-4; no definite D call. V dropped 1 base and J dropped 2 bases, with 3 bases sitting between them. Germline assignment: CDR1 SGHRS and CDR2 YFSETQ. The CDR3 runs to 13 residues. DNA for the CDR3: TGCGCCAGCAGCTTGCTGACTAATGAAAAACTGTTTTTT. This gives the protein CASSLLTNEKLFF.

The gene calls are TRBV19 and TRBJ2-1, with D tentatively TRBD1 (6 bases). V shed 5 bases and J shed 4 bases, with 15 bases lying between them. In germline, CDR1 is LNHDA, CDR2 SQIVND (reference sequence). The CDR3 covers 15 residues. DNA for the CDR3: TGTGCCAGTAGTGGGGGCAGGGACATTTACAATGAGCAGTTCTTC. This gives the protein CASSGGRDIYNEQFF.

This chain connects TRBV30 to TRBJ1-4; D gene ambiguous. Trimming left V 2 bases short and J 7 bases short, with 14 bases between. This CDR3 has 14 amino acids. Looked up from germline, CDR1 is GTSNPN and CDR2 is SVGIG (reference sequence). The CDR3 region is CAWSPKPAGEKLFF. CDR3 sequence (DNA): TGTGCCTGGAGTCCAAAACCGGCGGGTGAAAAACTGTTTTTT.

V gene TRBV15 combines with J gene TRBJ1-4; no firm D call. The CDR3 has 15 amino acids. In germline, CDR1 is LNHNV, CDR2 YYDKDF (reference sequence). V was pared by 0 bases and J by 4 bases, with 9 bases between. CDR3 nucleotides: TGTGCCACCAGCAGAGATGCCAGGCTTAATGAAAAACTGTTTTTT. Encoded protein: CATSRDARLNEKLFF.

The genes are TRBV3-1 (or the pseudogene TRBV3-2) and TRBJ1-5; 7 nucleotides agree with TRBD1. CDR1 and CDR2 (germline): LGHDT, YNNKEL (reference sequence). Trimming cost V 1 base and J 4 bases; bases outside gene matches: 13. There are 18 residues in the CDR3. The CDR3 sequence is CASSQGDSPESRNQPQHF. DNA for the CDR3: TGTGCCAGCAGCCAAGGGGACAGCCCTGAATCGAGAAATCAGCCCCAGCATTTT.

This clone was seen a few times. J is TRBJ1-5 and V is TRBV19; TRBD1 matches at 8 bases. The CDR3 covers 14 residues. Germline values: CDR1 LNHDA, CDR2 SQIVND (reference sequence). V lost 8 bases to trimming and J lost 3 bases; unmatched junction nucleotides: 6. The CDR3 reads CASAGTGNNQPQHF. In DNA, the CDR3 is TGTGCCAGTGCTGGGACAGGAAACAATCAGCCCCAGCATTTT. Filled out from reference TRBV19 and TRBJ1-5, the complete variable domain reads DGGITQSPKYLFRKEGQNVTLSCEQNLNHDAMYWYRQDPGQGLRLIYYSQIVNDFQKGDIAEGYSVSREKKESFPLTVTSAQKNPTAFYLCASAGTGNNQPQHFGDGTRLSIL.

The J gene is TRBJ2-7, the V gene TRBV18; possibly TRBD1 for D (6 bases). V shed 6 bases and J shed 3 bases, with 18 bases lying between them. CDR1 is KGHSH and CDR2 is LQKENI in the germline V gene. The CDR3 has 15 residues. CDR3 sequence reads: CASSRSTGSLYEQYF. Here the CDR3 DNA reads TGTGCCAGCTCCCGGAGCACAGGGAGTCTCTACGAGCAGTACTTC.

This chain uses TRBV28 with TRBJ1-2, with TRBD1 matching over 9 bases. The V gene's germline CDR1 is MDHEN and CDR2 SYDVKM. With V trimmed by 5 bases and J by 8 bases, 12 bases remained unmatched. CDR3 length: 15 residues. The CDR3 nucleotides are TGTGCCAGCAGTCTAAACCCGGGACAGGGTTGGGGCTACACCTTC. It is translated as CASSLNPGQGWGYTF.

V gene TRBV2 combines with J gene TRBJ2-1; a weak D match, TRBD2 (6 bases). Trimming stripped 11 bases from V and 5 bases from J, with 16 bases between. The CDR3 is 13 amino acids. In germline, CDR1 is SNHLY, CDR2 FYNNEI. The DNA for the CDR3 is TGTGCCGAGGGCAAGCGGAGGGACAATGAGCAGTTCTTC. This translates into CAEGKRRDNEQFF.

The chain has TRBV4-1 and TRBJ2-3, with TRBD1 as a possible D gene (5 bases). Looked up from germline, CDR1 is MGHRA and CDR2 is YSYEKL. The CDR3 has 15 residues. The ends were cut back, 1 base at V and 6 bases at J, with 14 bases in the middle. The CDR3 coding sequence is TGCGCCAGCAGCCAAGCCCCAGCAGGGAAGGATACGCAGTATTTT. This encodes CASSQAPAGKDTQYF.

The gene calls are TRBV27 and TRBJ2-5; TRBD2 agrees at 8 bases. This CDR3 comprises 15 residues. Germline loops: CDR1 MNHEY, CDR2 SMNVEV (reference sequence). J was trimmed by 3 bases and V by 5 bases; bases with no gene match: 8. CDR3 residues: CASSPPGLVKETQYF. DNA for the CDR3: TGTGCCAGCAGTCCACCGGGACTAGTGAAAGAGACCCAGTACTTC.

The rearrangement uses TRBV10-3 and TRBJ2-2, with 9 bases fitting TRBD2. Per the germline V gene, CDR1 is ENHRY and CDR2 is SYGVKD. V trimming: 5 bases; J trimming: 7 bases; junction bases outside the gene matches: 5. This CDR3 contains 14 residues. The CDR3 protein is CAISSTSGDGELFF. Here the CDR3 DNA reads TGTGCCATCAGTTCGACTAGCGGAGACGGGGAGCTGTTTTTT.

The chain employs TRBV9 and TRBJ1-1, with D maybe TRBD1 (6 bases). V was cut by 3 bases and J by 7 bases, with 16 bases left in between. Germline CDR1 is SGDLS and CDR2 is YYNGEE. The CDR3 covers 14 residues. For the CDR3, the DNA is TGTGCCAGCAGCGCTACAGGGACCCACGGTGAAGCTTTCTTT. It yields the protein CASSATGTHGEAFF. Together with reference TRBV9 and TRBJ1-1, the CDR3 gives the full variable domain: DSGVTQTPKHLITATGQRVTLRCSPRSGDLSVYWYQQSLDQGLQFLIQYYNGEERAKGNILERFSAQQFPDLHSELNLSSLELGDSALYFCASSATGTHGEAFFGQGTRLTVV.

J is TRBJ2-3 and V is TRBV19, with D perhaps matching TRBD1 (6 bases). The CDR3 length is 15 residues. Germline values: CDR1 LNHDA, CDR2 SQIVND (reference sequence). The V end was cut by 3 bases, the J end by 4 bases, with 14 bases between. The CDR3 sequence: CASSIREQGSDTQYF. The CDR3 bases are TGTGCCAGTAGTATTAGGGAACAGGGCTCAGATACGCAGTATTTT.

The chain carries TRBV29-1 and TRBJ2-5; 12 nucleotides align to TRBD1. V was pared by 4 bases and J by 5 bases, with 8 bases of the junction left unmatched. Germline loops: CDR1 SQVTM, CDR2 ANQGSEA. This CDR3 region has 15 residues. CDR3 sequence reads: CSVARDRGLPETQYF. The CDR3 nucleotides read TGCAGCGTTGCCCGGGACAGGGGGCTCCCGGAGACCCAGTACTTC.

The chain uses TRBV2 and TRBJ2-1, with 9 bases that match TRBD1. This CDR3 is 14 amino acids long. Germline CDR1 is SNHLY and CDR2 is FYNNEI. V shed 4 bases and J 5 bases; nucleotides not matched to a gene: 3. The CDR3 DNA reads as TGTGCCAGCAGTGGACAGGGGGTGGACAATGAGCAGTTCTTC. Translated, it gives CASSGQGVDNEQFF.

The V and J genes are TRBV9 and TRBJ2-2; perhaps TRBD2 as D (6 bases). The CDR3 length is 14 residues. Trimming took off 5 bases at V and 4 bases at J, with 12 bases between the two ends. Germline CDR1 reads SGDLS; CDR2 reads YYNGEE. Here the CDR3 reads CASSYRETTGELFF. In nucleotides, the CDR3 is TGTGCCAGCAGTTACCGGGAGACCACCGGGGAGCTGTTTTTT.

The genes are TRBV29-1 and TRBJ2-7; D unresolved. The V and J ends lost 7 bases and 3 bases respectively, with 10 bases between them. The CDR3 runs 11 residues. CDR1 and CDR2 (germline): SQVTM, ANQGSEA. This chain's CDR3 is CSASSRYEQYF. The DNA for the CDR3 is TGCAGCGCCTCGTCCCGCTACGAGCAGTACTTC.

CDR3 sequence reads: CASSYWASGTKNIQYF. The CDR3 bases are TGTGCCAGCAGTTATTGGGCTAGCGGGACCAAAAACATTCAGTACTTC. The chain is built from TRBV6-2 or TRBV6-3 and TRBJ2-4; 9 bases align to TRBD2. This CDR3 region has 16 residues. CDR1 is MNHEY and CDR2 is SVGEGT in the germline V gene. Trimming took 3 bases from V and 2 from J; bases not matched to a gene: 5.

J is TRBJ1-5 and V is TRBV28; unclear D gene. The CDR3 sequence is 14 residues long. Trimming removed 7 bases at V and 7 bases at J, with 17 bases between. CDR1 is MDHEN and CDR2 is SYDVKM in the germline V gene. The CDR3 DNA follows: TGTGCCAGCACCACCCTTGCCCTCGGGCAGCCCCAGCATTTT. Its protein product is CASTTLALGQPQHF.

The chain links TRBV28 to TRBJ2-2; TRBD1 matches 9 bases. The V and J ends lost 3 bases and 1 base, in that order; junction bases with no gene match: 6. The germline gives CDR1 MDHEN, CDR2 SYDVKM. This CDR3 is 17 amino acids long. The CDR3 protein is CASSLVDRGLNTGELFF. CDR3 DNA: TGTGCCAGCAGTTTGGTGGACAGGGGCCTGAACACCGGGGAGCTGTTTTTT.

This clone was observed a single time. The V gene is TRBV6-5, the J gene TRBJ1-3; TRBD1 is a possible D gene (6 bases). Trimming removed 7 bases at V and 0 bases at J, with 10 bases between. The CDR3 runs to 14 residues. Germline V gene lookup returns CDR1 MNHEY and CDR2 SVGAGI. In DNA form, the CDR3 reads TGTGCCAGCACAGGGGCAGTCTCTGGAAACACCATATATTTT. The encoded protein is CASTGAVSGNTIYF.

The chain has TRBV2 and TRBJ1-4, with D possibly matching TRBD1 (6 bases). The length of the CDR3 is 15 residues. Germline CDR1 and CDR2: SNHLY and FYNNEI. V dropped 5 bases and J dropped 3 bases, with 13 bases sitting between them. Here the CDR3 DNA reads TGTGCCAGCAGTACGGGGGGGCTGGCTAATGAAAAACTGTTTTTT. Translated: CASSTGGLANEKLFF.

This clone was detected once. The gene calls are TRBV9 and TRBJ2-1, with unresolved D. The CDR3 is 13 amino acids. V lost 4 bases and J 7 bases, leaving 12 bases between the germline ends. Looked up from germline, CDR1 is SGDLS and CDR2 is YYNGEE. Written as DNA, the CDR3 is TGTGCCAGCAGCACCCAACTACGGAATGAGCAGTTCTTC. This sequence encodes CASSTQLRNEQFF.

This chain uses TRBV28 with TRBJ2-1, with 9 nucleotides matching TRBD2. The CDR3 runs to 19 residues. V lost 3 bases and J lost 7; bases outside the gene matches: 19. Germline V CDR1 and CDR2: MDHEN, SYDVKM. CDR3 loop: CASSLAGGLLLITGNEQFF. CDR3 nucleotide sequence: TGTGCCAGCAGTTTGGCGGGAGGGCTCCTACTAATAACCGGAAATGAGCAGTTCTTC.

The chain combines TRBV6-2 or TRBV6-3 with TRBJ1-4; D not certain. The germline V gene has CDR1 MNHEY and CDR2 SVGEGT. The V end was cut by 2 bases, the J end by 7 bases, with 11 bases between. The CDR3 has 14 residues. CDR3 residues: CASSYRDNSEKLFF. DNA of the CDR3: TGTGCCAGCAGTTACCGGGATAATTCTGAAAAACTGTTTTTT.